A selection of T cell receptor beta chains follows, all from one sample in a study of beta chain features in type 1 diabetes. Assay: immunoSEQ multiplex PCR; the TCRdb copy retains only in-frame clones and omits some. The sample lists fewer than 650,000 clones; less than 20% were seen once. Sequencing was carried out using naive CD4+ T cells from blood. Receptors originate from a young man in good health. CDR3s include the opening cysteine and the closing phenylalanine or tryptophan. The D gene is left open where the match is weak. Clone size is shown for a subset of rows, as once, few, many or a class of expanded clone.

j_call: TRBJ1-2; v_call: TRBV9; d_call: .; clone_size: few; cdr3_nt: TGTGCCAGCAGCAAATCACAGGTTTCAAACTATGGCTACACCTTC; cdr3_aa: CASSKSQVSNYGYTF
j_call: TRBJ1-5; v_call: TRBV7-9; d_call: TRBD1; clone_size: few; cdr3_nt: TGTGCCAGCAGTTCCCCCAGGGGGGCTGGGACTCAGCCCCAGCATTTT; cdr3_aa: CASSSPRGAGTQPQHF
j_call: TRBJ1-4; v_call: TRBV28; d_call: .; clone_size: .; cdr3_nt: TGTGCCAGCGGGGAAAAACTGTTTTTT; cdr3_aa: CASGEKLFF
j_call: TRBJ2-1; v_call: TRBV5-1; d_call: .; clone_size: .; cdr3_nt: TGCGCCAGCAGACTAGGGCCCCAACGAAAGCAGTTCTTC; cdr3_aa: CASRLGPQRKQFF
j_call: TRBJ2-1; v_call: TRBV28; d_call: .; clone_size: .; cdr3_nt: TGTGCCAGCAGCCGTCCCCCCTCGAATGAGCAGTTCTTC; cdr3_aa: CASSRPPSNEQFF
j_call: TRBJ1-4; v_call: TRBV6-5; d_call: TRBD1; clone_size: .; cdr3_nt: TGTGCCAGCAGTTGGAGGACAGGGGTTGCCGAAAAACTGTTTTTT; cdr3_aa: CASSWRTGVAEKLFF
j_call: TRBJ2-2; v_call: TRBV6-1; d_call: TRBD1; clone_size: few; cdr3_nt: TGTGCCAGCAGTGGCGGACAGGGGAACGGCGGGGAGCTGTTTTTT; cdr3_aa: CASSGGQGNGGELFF
j_call: TRBJ1-4; v_call: TRBV4-2; d_call: .; clone_size: .; cdr3_nt: TGTGCCAGCAGCCAAGTAGAACAGGGAAATGAAAAACTGTTTTTT; cdr3_aa: CASSQVEQGNEKLFF
j_call: TRBJ2-2; v_call: TRBV29-1; d_call: TRBD2; clone_size: .; cdr3_nt: TGCAGCGCCCGGACTAGCGGGGGGCTCACCGGGGAGCTGTTTTTT; cdr3_aa: CSARTSGGLTGELFF
j_call: TRBJ1-5; v_call: TRBV27; d_call: TRBD1; clone_size: few; cdr3_nt: TGTGCCAGCAGTTTAAGGGGGCGAAGCAATCAGCCCCAGCATTTT; cdr3_aa: CASSLRGRSNQPQHF
j_call: TRBJ1-3; v_call: TRBV30; d_call: .; clone_size: few; cdr3_nt: TGTGCCTGGAAGTCCAACAGGGTTCGAAACACCATATATTTT; cdr3_aa: CAWKSNRVRNTIYF
j_call: TRBJ2-3; v_call: TRBV5-1; d_call: .; clone_size: few; cdr3_nt: TGCGCCAGCAGCTTGGAGGCCGCAAGGAGAGGCACAGATACGCAGTATTTT; cdr3_aa: CASSLEAARRGTDTQYF
j_call: TRBJ1-2; v_call: TRBV7-9; d_call: .; clone_size: few; cdr3_nt: TGTGCCAGCAGCTCCCAAACGACCCCTAAGGATGGCTACACCTTC; cdr3_aa: CASSSQTTPKDGYTF
j_call: TRBJ2-6; v_call: TRBV7-2; d_call: .; clone_size: .; cdr3_nt: TGTGCCAGCAGCTTACTCGCCTCTGGGGCCAACGTCCTGACTTTC; cdr3_aa: CASSLLASGANVLTF
j_call: TRBJ1-2; v_call: TRBV5-1; d_call: .; clone_size: .; cdr3_nt: TGCGCCAGCAGCTTGGCAGTAACTAACTATGGCTACACCTTC; cdr3_aa: CASSLAVTNYGYTF
j_call: TRBJ1-6; v_call: TRBV7-3; d_call: .; clone_size: .; cdr3_nt: TGTGCCAGCAGCTTACGGAGATATAATTCACCCCTCCACTTT; cdr3_aa: CASSLRRYNSPLHF
j_call: TRBJ1-5; v_call: TRBV30; d_call: .; clone_size: .; cdr3_nt: TGTGCCTGGAGTCCCCCTAGAAGGGTGGGCAATCAGCCCCAGCATTTT; cdr3_aa: CAWSPPRRVGNQPQHF
j_call: TRBJ2-6; v_call: TRBV5-4; d_call: .; clone_size: .; cdr3_nt: TGTGCCAGCAGCTTGGGACCGAACTCTGGGGCCAACGTCCTGACTTTC; cdr3_aa: CASSLGPNSGANVLTF
j_call: TRBJ1-1; v_call: TRBV4-3; d_call: .; clone_size: few; cdr3_nt: TGCGCCAGCAGCCTCCAGGGGAATGAAGCTTTCTTT; cdr3_aa: CASSLQGNEAFF
j_call: TRBJ2-1; v_call: TRBV7-8; d_call: .; clone_size: few; cdr3_nt: TGTGCCAGCAGACCCGACAGGCCCTCCTACAATGAGCAGTTCTTC; cdr3_aa: CASRPDRPSYNEQFF
j_call: TRBJ2-5; v_call: TRBV4-2; d_call: TRBD1; clone_size: .; cdr3_nt: TGTGCCAGCAGCCAAGATCGAGACAGGGGGCTTGGGAAGACCCAGTACTTC; cdr3_aa: CASSQDRDRGLGKTQYF
j_call: TRBJ1-1; v_call: TRBV6-5; d_call: .; clone_size: few; cdr3_nt: TGTGCCAGCAGTTACTCGACATTTAACACTGAAGCTTTCTTT; cdr3_aa: CASSYSTFNTEAFF
j_call: TRBJ1-6; v_call: TRBV9; d_call: TRBD1; clone_size: .; cdr3_nt: TGTGCCAGCAGCGCACAGGGGGCTCTCAGTAATTCACCCCTCCACTTT; cdr3_aa: CASSAQGALSNSPLHF
j_call: TRBJ1-5; v_call: TRBV7-6; d_call: TRBD1; clone_size: .; cdr3_nt: TGTGCCAGCAGCTTACGGGACAGGGGGCGGGATCAGCCCCAGCATTTT; cdr3_aa: CASSLRDRGRDQPQHF
j_call: TRBJ2-2; v_call: TRBV9; d_call: .; clone_size: .; cdr3_nt: TGTGCCACCGCCAGGGATTACACCGGGGAGCTGTTTTTT; cdr3_aa: CATARDYTGELFF
j_call: TRBJ1-2; v_call: TRBV2; d_call: .; clone_size: .; cdr3_nt: TGTGCCAGCAACCTCTATGGCTACACCTTC; cdr3_aa: CASNLYGYTF
j_call: TRBJ1-1; v_call: TRBV29-1; d_call: .; clone_size: few; cdr3_nt: TGCAGCGTTCGTTGGCAGTACACTGAAGCTTTCTTT; cdr3_aa: CSVRWQYTEAFF